This TCR beta chain is drawn from a study of control samples from healthy donors and cancer patients (dated by TCRdb to about 2020). Preparation of the library involved the immunoSEQ multiplex PCR assay. As stored in TCRdb, this immuneACCESS dataset retains in-frame rearrangements with V and J assigned. A fraction of the clones does not appear; measured against another copy, unresolved V genes explain less than half of the discrepancy, and the remainder lacks a known reason. The sample records some 89,000 clones, over 75% of which are singletons. The ten largest clones capture less than 2.5% of the sample. Regarding this clone: No antigen is known for it. No quality values exist for individual bases; no much larger clone is one base distant.

V loses 2 bases, J loses 10 bases, and the germline ends lie 17 bases apart. Its CDR3 holds 14 amino acids, cysteine through phenylalanine. Kept here is only the CDR3 DNA, which spans 42 bases and is read in frame from base 1. In the germline V gene, CDR1 corresponds to SNHLY and CDR2 to FYNNEI. The receptor's source is a middle-aged woman in good health. The sequenced sample was blood. The receptor chain draws on TRBV2 and TRBJ1-1; TRBD1 could be the D gene, as 5 bases match. The sequenced DNA is TGTGCCAGCAGTGAATTTCAGGGAACCTTATTAGCTTTCTTT. Its protein is CASSEFQGTLLAFF.